The 28 T cell receptor beta chains below come from one sample, sequenced in a study of cytomegalovirus exposure and HLA in healthy donors. The method was immunoSEQ multiplex PCR; TCRdb's version includes in-frame clones alone and lacks a portion of them. The data hold 200,000 to 250,000 clones, with about 83% observed a single time. The sequenced material came from PBMCs. The receptors were gathered from a man younger than 35 in good health and CMV-seronegative.

The chain is built from TRBV28 and TRBJ1-4, with 9 bases that match TRBD1. V lost 7 bases and J lost 5; bases outside the gene matches: 8. Germline CDR1 reads MDHEN; CDR2 reads SYDVKM. CDR3 size: 15 residues. In DNA form, the CDR3 reads TGTGCCAGCACCAGAGGGGACAGGGCGAATGAAAAACTGTTTTTT. It specifies CASTRGDRANEKLFF.

This CDR3 reads CASSDSTGSQPQHF. In DNA, the CDR3 is TGTGCCAGCAGTGACTCGACAGGTTCGCAGCCCCAGCATTTT. The chain carries TRBV6-4 and TRBJ1-5; possible D gene TRBD1, 6 bases. Trimming pared 0 bases from V and 7 bases from J, leaving 10 bases between. The CDR3 is 14 amino acids. CDR1 and CDR2 (germline): MRHNA, SNTAGT.

This sequence joins TRBV14 and TRBJ2-3; tentative D call: TRBD2 (5 bases). This CDR3 region has 15 residues. CDR1 is SGHDN, CDR2 FVKESK, per germline. V lost 1 base to trimming and J lost 0 bases, with 8 bases between them. The CDR3 DNA reads TGTGCCAGCAGCCAAGGACTACATAGCACAGATACGCAGTATTTT. Translating it yields CASSQGLHSTDTQYF.

The rearrangement uses TRBV4-2 and TRBJ2-7, with D tentatively TRBD2 (7 bases). Germline V gene sequence: CDR1 LGHNA, CDR2 YNFKEQ. Trimming took 0 bases from V and 1 from J, leaving 22 bases between them. CDR3 length: 19 residues. CDR3 bases: TGTGCCAGCAGCCAAGAGGTTTTCAGGAGGGGGAGGGAGTCCTACGAGCAGTACTTC. Protein sequence: CASSQEVFRRGRESYEQYF.

With respect to this clone: Other DNA sequences in this sample translate to the same CDR3. The gene calls are TRBV10-3 and TRBJ2-5; no clear D gene. The CDR3 is 12 amino acids. The germline V gene encodes CDR1 ENHRY and CDR2 SYGVKD. Trimming stripped 6 bases from V and 5 bases from J, with 10 bases between. The CDR3 bases are TGTGCCATCAGCGAACTTCGGGAGACCCAGTACTTC. It translates to CAISELRETQYF.

As DNA, the CDR3 is TGTGCCAGCAGCTCCCACCAGGGTTCCTATAATTCACCCCTCCACTTT. Translation gives CASSSHQGSYNSPLHF. This rearrangement joins TRBV11-2 to TRBJ1-6; perhaps TRBD1 as D (5 bases). Trimming took 4 bases from V and 1 from J, leaving 11 bases between them. The germline V gene has CDR1 SGHAT and CDR2 FQNNGV. CDR3 length: 16 residues.

V and J are TRBV2 and TRBJ2-7; D may be TRBD1 (6 bases). In germline, CDR1 is SNHLY, CDR2 FYNNEI. V lost 2 bases and J 3 bases, leaving 11 bases between the germline ends. The CDR3 spans 14 residues. CDR3 region: CASSELGTRYEQYF. CDR3 in DNA: TGTGCCAGCAGTGAACTAGGGACACGCTACGAGCAGTACTTC. Looking up the rest from reference TRBV2 and TRBJ2-7 gives the full variable domain: EPEVTQTPSHQVTQMGQEVILRCVPISNHLYFYWYRQILGQKVEFLVSFYNNEISEKSEIFDDQFSVERPDGSNFTLKIRSTKLEDSAMYFCASSELGTRYEQYFGPGTRLTVT.

The chain joins TRBV19 to TRBJ2-7, with 9 bases identical to TRBD2. The CDR3 spans 14 residues. Losses at the gene ends were 5 bases for V and 4 bases for J; bases not matched to a gene: 6. From germline, CDR1 is LNHDA and CDR2 SQIVND (reference sequence). As DNA, the CDR3 is TGTGCCAGTAGTTTAGCGGGGGAGAAGTACGAGCAGTACTTC. This encodes CASSLAGEKYEQYF. The whole variable domain, remainder taken from reference TRBV19 and TRBJ2-7, is DGGITQSPKYLFRKEGQNVTLSCEQNLNHDAMYWYRQDPGQGLRLIYYSQIVNDFQKGDIAEGYSVSREKKESFPLTVTSAQKNPTAFYLCASSLAGEKYEQYFGPGTRLTVT.

This clone has only a few counts. The chain links TRBV27 to TRBJ1-2; 8 nucleotides agree with TRBD1. The CDR3 length is 13 residues. Germline V gene sequence: CDR1 MNHEY, CDR2 SMNVEV (reference sequence). With 7 bases clipped from V and 4 bases from J, the junction kept 5 bases outside the gene matches. CDR3 sequence: CASIGTGSYGYTF. In DNA form, the CDR3 reads TGTGCCAGCATCGGGACAGGATCCTATGGCTACACCTTC.

The V call is TRBV7-8, the J call TRBJ2-1; 9 bases align to TRBD2. The germline gives CDR1 SGHVS, CDR2 FQNEAQ. Losses at the gene ends were 0 bases for V and 4 bases for J; bases not matched to a gene: 4. This CDR3 comprises 16 residues. CDR3 nucleotide sequence: TGTGCCAGCAGCTTAGCGTACGCGGGAGGGTACAATGAGCAGTTCTTC. This codes for CASSLAYAGGYNEQFF.

In the case of this clone: One end of the junction does not line up with germline, which may come from a read error. The J gene is TRBJ2-1, the V gene TRBV5-6; TRBD2 agrees at 7 bases. CDR1 is SGHDT and CDR2 is YYEEEE in the germline V gene. The CDR3 runs 12 residues. CDR3 nucleotides: TGTGCCAGCAGCTTGGTCGGGGGGTATTGGGTCTTC. Its protein is CASSLVGGYWVF.

The chain links TRBV6-5 to TRBJ2-2; a weak D match, TRBD1 (5 bases). The CDR3 loop spans 13 amino acids. The germline V gene encodes CDR1 MNHEY and CDR2 SVGAGI. V lost 7 bases and J 6 bases, leaving 12 bases between the germline ends. The DNA for the CDR3 is TGTGCCAGCAACTGGCAGGGTGCCGGGGAGCTGTTTTTT. It translates to CASNWQGAGELFF.

This clone has more than one count but fewer than ten. The chain combines TRBV4-1 with TRBJ1-2; tentative D call: TRBD1 (5 bases). CDR1 MGHRA and CDR2 YSYEKL come from the germline V gene. V lost 0 bases to trimming and J lost 4 bases, with 12 bases between them. CDR3 length equals 15 residues. The CDR3 loop is CASSQDVDTTYGYTF. In nucleotides, the CDR3 is TGCGCCAGCAGCCAAGATGTGGACACCACCTATGGCTACACCTTC.

J is TRBJ2-7 and V is TRBV7-2, with no clear D. Per the germline V gene, CDR1 is SGHTA and CDR2 is FQGNSA. V gave up 3 bases and J gave up 3 bases, with 9 bases separating them. The CDR3 totals 13 residues. CDR3 coding DNA: TGTGCCAGCAGCTTCGCCTCCTACTACGAGCAGTACTTC. It encodes CASSFASYYEQYF.

This chain links TRBV29-1 with TRBJ1-2; possible D gene TRBD1, 6 bases. Trimming left V 5 bases short and J 2 bases short, with 24 bases between. There are 17 residues in the CDR3. The V gene's germline CDR1 is SQVTM and CDR2 ANQGSEA. The CDR3, as DNA: TGCAGCGTTCTACGCTTTTACCGCGGACAGCTCAACTATGGCTACACCTTC. Its translation: CSVLRFYRGQLNYGYTF.

The chain has TRBV11-2 and TRBJ2-3; D is perhaps TRBD1 (6 bases). Germline-derived CDR1 and CDR2 are SGHAT and FQNNGV. The CDR3 totals 16 residues. Deletions cut 2 bases from V and 0 bases from J, with 12 bases between. The CDR3 DNA reads TGTGCCAGCAGCTTAAGGGGACATACTAGCACAGATACGCAGTATTTT. As protein: CASSLRGHTSTDTQYF.

The chain links TRBV6-5 to TRBJ2-7; tentative D call: TRBD2 (6 bases). Germline values: CDR1 MNHEY, CDR2 SVGAGI. V lost 8 bases to trimming and J lost 4 bases, with 21 bases between them. The CDR3 is 15 residues long. The CDR3 DNA follows: TGTGCCAGCCAGACCCCCCGGGGGTCGGCGTACGAGCAGTACTTC. Its protein is CASQTPRGSAYEQYF.

The V call is TRBV7-9, the J call TRBJ2-7; 10 bases align to TRBD2. CDR1 is SEHNR, CDR2 FQNEAQ, per germline (reference sequence). The CDR3 spans 17 residues. Trimming cost V 4 bases and J 4 bases; bases outside gene matches: 13. The CDR3 DNA is TGTGCCAGCAGCTCCCCAGCGGGAGGGCCTGGAGATTACGAGCAGTACTTC. Its translation is CASSSPAGGPGDYEQYF.

This rearrangement joins TRBV9 to TRBJ2-3, with TRBD2 identical over 7 bases. Per the germline V gene, CDR1 is SGDLS and CDR2 is YYNGEE. With 1 base clipped from V and 5 bases from J, the junction kept 10 bases outside the gene matches. The CDR3 loop spans 16 amino acids. The CDR3 here is CASSVSLAASRDTQYF. CDR3 coding DNA: TGTGCCAGCAGCGTATCCCTAGCGGCCTCACGAGATACGCAGTATTTT.

This clone was observed once. V gene TRBV9 combines with J gene TRBJ2-1; maybe TRBD2 (7 bases). In germline, CDR1 is SGDLS, CDR2 YYNGEE. CDR3 length: 15 residues. Deletions cut 0 bases from V and 9 bases from J, with 16 bases between. The CDR3, as DNA: TGTGCCAGCAGCGTAGGAGAGGGGGGGCCGATTGAGCAGTTCTTC. Encoded protein: CASSVGEGGPIEQFF.

This sequence joins TRBV5-1 and TRBJ2-3, with TRBD2 matching over 7 bases. Germline loops: CDR1 SGHRS, CDR2 YFSETQ. The V gene end was trimmed by 0 bases and the J gene end by 5 bases; junction bases not matched to a gene: 6. The CDR3 length is 15 residues. In nucleotides, the CDR3 is TGCGCCAGCAGCTTGGCGGGCCAGCGGGGAGATACGCAGTATTTT. It translates to CASSLAGQRGDTQYF.

This chain connects TRBV2 to TRBJ2-5; D is unresolved. V lost 1 base and J lost 3, with 12 bases in between. The germline V gene encodes CDR1 SNHLY and CDR2 FYNNEI. CDR3 length equals 15 residues. CDR3 in DNA: TGTGCCAGCAGTGAAGACCCTGCGATGGAAGAGACCCAGTACTTC. Amino acid sequence: CASSEDPAMEETQYF.

The chain is built from TRBV18 and TRBJ1-1; the D gene is possibly TRBD1 (5 bases). Looked up from germline, CDR1 is KGHSH and CDR2 is LQKENI. Trimming cost V 2 bases and J 4 bases, with 8 bases left between them. The CDR3 is 13 amino acids. The CDR3 loop reads CASSPAGPTEAFF. The DNA for the CDR3 is TGTGCCAGCTCACCAGCGGGGCCCACTGAAGCTTTCTTT.

The V and J genes are TRBV10-2 and TRBJ2-5; D is possibly TRBD1 (5 bases). V was shortened by 0 bases and J by 5 bases, with 10 bases between the two germline ends. CDR1 and CDR2 from the germline V gene are WSHSY and SAAADI. CDR3 size: 14 residues. The CDR3 region is CASSESGRRETQYF. For the CDR3, the DNA is TGCGCCAGCAGTGAGTCGGGGCGGCGGGAGACCCAGTACTTC.

The chain couples TRBV9 to TRBJ1-1, with TRBD1 matching over 8 bases. With V trimmed by 0 bases and J by 4 bases, 2 bases remained unmatched. This CDR3 region has 14 residues. Germline V lookup: CDR1 SGDLS, CDR2 YYNGEE. This CDR3 is CASSVVTGGTEAFF. CDR3 DNA: TGTGCCAGCAGCGTAGTAACAGGGGGCACTGAAGCTTTCTTT.

The rearrangement joins TRBV6-5 to TRBJ1-1, with D possibly TRBD1 on 5 matching bases. CDR3 length equals 11 residues. From germline, CDR1 is MNHEY and CDR2 SVGAGI. V was pared by 8 bases and J by 4 bases, with 8 bases between. The CDR3 DNA is TGTGCCAGCGGTCAGGGCACTGAAGCTTTCTTT. This encodes CASGQGTEAFF.

The V call is TRBV7-6, the J call TRBJ2-1; weak D call: TRBD2 (5 bases). Germline V lookup: CDR1 SGHVS, CDR2 FNYEAQ. The germline V and J ends were trimmed by 4 bases and 3 bases, with 13 bases remaining between them. The CDR3 totals 15 residues. The CDR3 DNA sequence: TGTGCCAGCAGCTCCCTGACTAACGACTACAATGAGCAGTTCTTC. It translates to CASSSLTNDYNEQFF.

V and J are TRBV13 and TRBJ2-1, with D hard to call. The CDR3 has 14 amino acids. V lost 5 bases and J lost 1, with 9 bases in between. Germline-derived CDR1 and CDR2 are PRHDT and FYEKMQ (reference sequence). CDR3 residues: CASSLSLSYNEQFF. The CDR3 nucleotides read TGTGCCAGCAGCCTTAGTCTGTCCTACAATGAGCAGTTCTTC.